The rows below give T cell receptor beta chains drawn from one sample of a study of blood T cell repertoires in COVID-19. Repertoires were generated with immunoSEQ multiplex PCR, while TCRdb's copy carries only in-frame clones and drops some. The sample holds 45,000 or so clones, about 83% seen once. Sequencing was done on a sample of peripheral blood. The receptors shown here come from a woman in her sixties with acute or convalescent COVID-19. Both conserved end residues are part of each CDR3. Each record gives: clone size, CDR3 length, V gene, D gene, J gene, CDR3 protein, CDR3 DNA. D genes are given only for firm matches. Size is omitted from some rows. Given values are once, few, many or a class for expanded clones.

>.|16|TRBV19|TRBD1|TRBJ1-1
CASIPGDRGSMTEAFF
TGTGCCAGTATACCTGGGGACAGGGGGAGTATGACTGAAGCTTTCTTT
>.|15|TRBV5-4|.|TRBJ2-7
CASSLGLDDSYEQYF
TGTGCCAGCAGCCTAGGACTGGACGACTCCTACGAGCAGTACTTC
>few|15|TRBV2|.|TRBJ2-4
CASSELALAKNIQYF
TGTGCCAGCAGTGAACTGGCTCTAGCCAAAAACATTCAGTACTTC
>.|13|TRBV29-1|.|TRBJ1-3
CSVQGSSGNTIYF
TGCAGCGTCCAGGGCAGTTCTGGAAACACCATATATTTT
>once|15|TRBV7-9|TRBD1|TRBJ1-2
CASSHDWDRGYGYTF
TGTGCCAGCAGCCATGATTGGGACAGGGGCTATGGCTACACCTTC
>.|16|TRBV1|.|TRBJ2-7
CTSSRPGQVHSYEQYF
TGCACCAGCAGCCGGCCGGGACAGGTTCACTCCTACGAGCAGTACTTC
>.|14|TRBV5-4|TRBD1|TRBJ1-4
CASSLTGVNEKLFF
TGTGCCAGCAGCTTGACAGGGGTTAATGAAAAACTGTTTTTT
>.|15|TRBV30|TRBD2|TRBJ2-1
CAWAGTTSGYNEQFF
TGTGCCTGGGCGGGGACGACTAGCGGCTACAATGAGCAGTTCTTC
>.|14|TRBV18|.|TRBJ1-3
CASSPQRTGNTIYF
TGTGCCAGCTCACCACAGCGGACTGGAAACACCATATATTTT
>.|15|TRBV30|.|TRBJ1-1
CAWRTQVSSYTEAFF
TGTGCCTGGAGGACTCAGGTCTCTAGCTACACTGAAGCTTTCTTT
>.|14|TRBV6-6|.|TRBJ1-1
CASSYRQDYTEAFF
TGTGCCAGCAGTTATCGACAGGACTACACTGAAGCTTTCTTT
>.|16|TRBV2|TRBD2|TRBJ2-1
CASTQGGLAGNNEQFF
TGTGCCAGCACCCAGGGGGGACTAGCGGGAAACAATGAGCAGTTCTTC
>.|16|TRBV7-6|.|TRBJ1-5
CASSLGSEHSNQPQHF
TGTGCCAGCAGCTTAGGGAGCGAACATAGCAATCAGCCCCAGCATTTT
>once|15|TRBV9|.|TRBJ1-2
CASSPGTLSGYGYTF
TGTGCCAGCAGCCCCGGTACCCTAAGCGGCTATGGCTACACCTTC
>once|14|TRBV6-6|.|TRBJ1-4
CASTLARNNEKLFF
TGTGCCAGCACCCTAGCACGCAATAATGAAAAACTGTTTTTT
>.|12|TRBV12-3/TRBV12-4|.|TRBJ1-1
CASSSQGYEAFF
TGTGCCAGCAGCAGCCAGGGGTATGAAGCTTTCTTT
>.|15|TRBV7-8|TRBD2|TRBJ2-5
CASSAGGRGSETQYF
TGTGCCAGCAGCGCCGGAGGGAGGGGATCAGAGACCCAGTACTTC
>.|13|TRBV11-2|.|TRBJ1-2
CASQGATPYGYTF
TGTGCCAGCCAAGGGGCCACGCCCTATGGCTACACCTTC
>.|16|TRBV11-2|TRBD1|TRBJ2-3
CASSVHRGQSTDTQYF
TGTGCCAGCAGCGTACACAGGGGTCAAAGCACAGATACGCAGTATTTT
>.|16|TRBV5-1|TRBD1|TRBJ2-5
CASSQGTGVGKETQYF
TGCGCCAGCAGCCAAGGGACAGGGGTCGGGAAAGAGACCCAGTACTTC
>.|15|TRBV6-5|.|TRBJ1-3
CASSRRESSGNTIYF
TGTGCCAGCAGCCGACGGGAGAGCTCTGGAAACACCATATATTTT
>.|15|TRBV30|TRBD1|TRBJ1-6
CAWSARTGQSSPLHF
TGTGCCTGGAGTGCCCGGACAGGCCAATCTTCACCCCTCCACTTT